These T cell receptor beta chains were read from a single sample in a study of T cell repertoires in cytomegalovirus infection. Antigens for these TCRs are unknown. TCRdb ran MiXCR on the reads and lists one entry per CDR3 protein. This table has 700,000 to 950,000 distinct CDR3 sequences, about 31% appearing once. The material sequenced was cultured CD8+ T cells from PBMCs, taken from culture after CMV antigen stimulation. The receptors stem from a human donor in good health (CMV status not recorded). Some clones in this sample may be carry-over from other donors' samples. The CDR3 runs from the conserved cysteine through the conserved F or W. The D gene is left open where the match is weak. Rows may omit the clone size; those that give it use once, few, many or a size class.

clone size	CDR3 length	V gene	D gene	J gene	CDR3 protein	CDR3 DNA
many	13	TRBV6-2/TRBV6-3	-	TRBJ2-3	CAISRGGTDTQYF	TGTGCCATCTCGAGGGGGGGCACAGATACGCAGTATTTT
-	12	TRBV10-3	-	TRBJ2-7	CAIRLGSYEQYF	TGTGCCATCAGGCTGGGCAGCTACGAGCAGTACTTC
-	12	TRBV27	-	TRBJ2-1	CASRYRVDEQFF	TGTGCCAGCAGATACAGGGTCGACGAGCAGTTCTTC
few	14	TRBV2	-	TRBJ2-1	CAVQYGQRINEQFF	TGTGCCGTACAGTACGGGCAGAGGATTAATGAGCAGTTCTTC
-	14	TRBV28	-	TRBJ2-1	CASSFTGIYNEQFF	TGTGCCAGCAGTTTTACCGGAATATACAATGAGCAGTTCTTC
-	18	TRBV7-7	-	TRBJ1-5	CASSLVRSPVLSNQPQHF	TGTGCTAGCAGCTTAGTGAGGTCCCCTGTTCTTAGCAATCAGCCCCAGCATTTT
few	16	TRBV7-8	TRBD1	TRBJ2-7	CASSQGTGVNSYEQYF	TGTGCCAGCAGCCAAGGAACAGGGGTTAATTCCTACGAGCAGTACTTC
few	14	TRBV12-3/TRBV12-4	TRBD1	TRBJ2-2	CASRGGQVTGELFF	TGTGCCAGCAGGGGGGGACAGGTCACCGGGGAGCTGTTTTTT
few	16	TRBV6-5	-	TRBJ1-3	CASSSAVRFSGNTIYF	TGTGCCAGCAGTTCCGCAGTGCGATTCTCTGGAAACACCATATATTTT
-	17	TRBV14	TRBD1	TRBJ2-2	CASSQTGGGANTGELFF	TGTGCCAGCAGCCAAACAGGGGGCGGCGCGAACACCGGGGAGCTGTTTTTT
-	13	TRBV7-9	TRBD2	TRBJ2-1	CASSSGLVDEQFF	TGTGCCAGCAGCTCCGGACTAGTTGATGAGCAGTTCTTC
-	18	TRBV5-1	TRBD1	TRBJ2-1	CASSLWQNVGQGMDEQFF	TGCGCCAGCAGCTTGTGGCAAAATGTCGGACAGGGTATGGATGAGCAGTTCTTC
-	17	TRBV15	-	TRBJ1-5	CATSRDPGVPSNQPQHF	TGTGCCACCAGCAGAGATCCCGGGGTCCCCAGCAATCAGCCCCAGCATTTT
many	15	TRBV7-2	-	TRBJ1-4	CASSLEAAPNEKLFF	TGTGCCAGCAGCTTAGAGGCCGCACCTAATGAAAAACTGTTTTTT